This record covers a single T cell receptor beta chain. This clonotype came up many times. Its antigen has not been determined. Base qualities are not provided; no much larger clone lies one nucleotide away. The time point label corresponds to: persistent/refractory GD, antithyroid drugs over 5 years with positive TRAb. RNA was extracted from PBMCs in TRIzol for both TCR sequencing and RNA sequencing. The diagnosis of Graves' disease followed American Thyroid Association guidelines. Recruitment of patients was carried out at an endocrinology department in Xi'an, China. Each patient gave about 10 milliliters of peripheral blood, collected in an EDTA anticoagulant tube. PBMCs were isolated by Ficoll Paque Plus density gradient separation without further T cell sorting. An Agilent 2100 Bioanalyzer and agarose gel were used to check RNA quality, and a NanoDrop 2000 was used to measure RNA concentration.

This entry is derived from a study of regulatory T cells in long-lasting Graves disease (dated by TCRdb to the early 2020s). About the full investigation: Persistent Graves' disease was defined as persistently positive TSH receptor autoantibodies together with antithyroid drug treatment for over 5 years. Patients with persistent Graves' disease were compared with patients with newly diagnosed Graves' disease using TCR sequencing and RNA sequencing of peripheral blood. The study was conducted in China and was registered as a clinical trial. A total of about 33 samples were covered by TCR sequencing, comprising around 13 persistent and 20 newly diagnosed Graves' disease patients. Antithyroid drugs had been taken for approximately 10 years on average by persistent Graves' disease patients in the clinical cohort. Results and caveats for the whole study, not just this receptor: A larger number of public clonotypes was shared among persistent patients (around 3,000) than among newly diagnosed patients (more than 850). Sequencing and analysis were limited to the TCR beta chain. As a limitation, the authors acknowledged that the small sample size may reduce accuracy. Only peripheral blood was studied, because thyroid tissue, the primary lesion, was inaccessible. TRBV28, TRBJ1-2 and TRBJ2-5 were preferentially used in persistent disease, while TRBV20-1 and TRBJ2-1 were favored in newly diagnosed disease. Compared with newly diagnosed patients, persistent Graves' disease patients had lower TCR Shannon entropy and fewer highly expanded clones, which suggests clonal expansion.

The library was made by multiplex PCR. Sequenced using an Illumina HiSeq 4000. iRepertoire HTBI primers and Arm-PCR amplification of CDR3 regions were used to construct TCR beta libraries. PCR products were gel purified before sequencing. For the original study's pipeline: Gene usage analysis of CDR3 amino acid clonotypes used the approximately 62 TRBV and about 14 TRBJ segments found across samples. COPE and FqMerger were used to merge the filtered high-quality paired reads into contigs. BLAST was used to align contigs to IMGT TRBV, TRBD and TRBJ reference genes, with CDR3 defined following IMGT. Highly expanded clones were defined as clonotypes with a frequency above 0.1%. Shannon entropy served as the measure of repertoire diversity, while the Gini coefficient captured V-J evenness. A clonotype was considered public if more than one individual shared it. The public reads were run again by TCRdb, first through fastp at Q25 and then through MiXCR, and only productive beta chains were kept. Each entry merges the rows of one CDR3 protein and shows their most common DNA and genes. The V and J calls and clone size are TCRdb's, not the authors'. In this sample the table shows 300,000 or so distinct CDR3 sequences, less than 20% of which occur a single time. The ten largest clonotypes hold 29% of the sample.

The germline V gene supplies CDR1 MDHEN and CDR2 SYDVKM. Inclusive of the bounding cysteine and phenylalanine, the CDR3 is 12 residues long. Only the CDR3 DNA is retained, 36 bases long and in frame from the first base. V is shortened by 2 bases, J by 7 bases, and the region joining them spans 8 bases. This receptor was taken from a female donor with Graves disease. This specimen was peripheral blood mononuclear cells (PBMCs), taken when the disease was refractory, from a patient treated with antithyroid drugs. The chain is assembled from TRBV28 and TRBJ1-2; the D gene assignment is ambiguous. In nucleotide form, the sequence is TGTGCCAGCAGTTTAATGGGGTCTGGCTACACCTTC. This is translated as CASSLMGSGYTF.